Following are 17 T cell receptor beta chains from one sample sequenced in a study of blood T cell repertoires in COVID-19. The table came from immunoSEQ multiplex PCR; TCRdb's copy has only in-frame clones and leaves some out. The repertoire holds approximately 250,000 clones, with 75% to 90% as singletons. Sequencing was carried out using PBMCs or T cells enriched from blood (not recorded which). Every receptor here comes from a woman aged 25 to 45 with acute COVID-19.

The CDR3: CASSMGQGANTEAFF. The CDR3 DNA reads TGTGCCAGCAGTATGGGACAGGGGGCGAACACTGAAGCTTTCTTT. This sequence joins TRBV6-5 and TRBJ1-1; 12 bases match TRBD1. Germline CDR1 MNHEY, CDR2 SVGAGI. This CDR3 region has 15 residues. V was clipped by 5 bases and J by 1 base; unmatched bases: 2.

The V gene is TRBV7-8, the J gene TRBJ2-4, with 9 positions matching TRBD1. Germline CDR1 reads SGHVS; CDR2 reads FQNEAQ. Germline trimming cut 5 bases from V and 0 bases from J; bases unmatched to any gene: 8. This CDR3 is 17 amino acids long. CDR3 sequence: CASSVRTGVIAKNIQYF. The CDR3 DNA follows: TGTGCCAGCAGCGTACGGACAGGGGTTATAGCCAAAAACATTCAGTACTTC.

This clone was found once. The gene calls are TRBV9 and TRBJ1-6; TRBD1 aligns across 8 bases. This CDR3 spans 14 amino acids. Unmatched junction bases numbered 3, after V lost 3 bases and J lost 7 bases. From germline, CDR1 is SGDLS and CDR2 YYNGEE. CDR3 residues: CASSERTGNSPLHF. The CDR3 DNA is TGTGCCAGCAGCGAGCGGACAGGGAATTCACCCCTCCACTTT. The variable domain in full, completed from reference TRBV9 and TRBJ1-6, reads DSGVTQTPKHLITATGQRVTLRCSPRSGDLSVYWYQQSLDQGLQFLIQYYNGEERAKGNILERFSAQQFPDLHSELNLSSLELGDSALYFCASSERTGNSPLHFGNGTRLTVT.

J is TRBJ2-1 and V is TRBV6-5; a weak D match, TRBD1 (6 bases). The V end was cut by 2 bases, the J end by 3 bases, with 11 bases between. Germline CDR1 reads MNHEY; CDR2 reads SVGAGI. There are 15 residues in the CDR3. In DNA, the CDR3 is TGTGCCAGCAGTTACCGGCCAGGGGTCTACAATGAGCAGTTCTTC. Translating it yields CASSYRPGVYNEQFF.

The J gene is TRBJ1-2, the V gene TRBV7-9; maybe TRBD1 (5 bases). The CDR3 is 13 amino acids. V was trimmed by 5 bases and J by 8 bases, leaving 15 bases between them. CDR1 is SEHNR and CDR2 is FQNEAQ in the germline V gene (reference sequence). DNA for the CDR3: TGTGCCAGCAGCCCGGGGGGTTCGGGCGGCTACACCTTC. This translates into CASSPGGSGGYTF.

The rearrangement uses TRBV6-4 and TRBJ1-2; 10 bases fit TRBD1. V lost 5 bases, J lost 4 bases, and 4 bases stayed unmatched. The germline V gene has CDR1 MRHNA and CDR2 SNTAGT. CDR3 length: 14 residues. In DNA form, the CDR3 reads TGTGCCAGCAGTATTGGGACAGGGGCCTATGGCTACACCTTC. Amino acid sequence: CASSIGTGAYGYTF.

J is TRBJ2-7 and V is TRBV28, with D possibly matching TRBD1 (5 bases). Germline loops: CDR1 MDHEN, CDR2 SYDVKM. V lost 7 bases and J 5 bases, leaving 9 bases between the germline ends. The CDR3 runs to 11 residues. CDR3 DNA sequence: TGTGCCAGCACCCAGGGCAACGAGCAGTACTTC. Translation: CASTQGNEQYF.

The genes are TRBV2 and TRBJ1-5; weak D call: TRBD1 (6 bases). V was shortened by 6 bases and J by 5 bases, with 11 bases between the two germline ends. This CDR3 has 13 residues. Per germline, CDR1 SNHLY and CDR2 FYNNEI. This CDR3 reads CASSRDTYQPQHF. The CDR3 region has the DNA TGTGCCAGCAGCCGGGACACCTATCAGCCCCAGCATTTT.

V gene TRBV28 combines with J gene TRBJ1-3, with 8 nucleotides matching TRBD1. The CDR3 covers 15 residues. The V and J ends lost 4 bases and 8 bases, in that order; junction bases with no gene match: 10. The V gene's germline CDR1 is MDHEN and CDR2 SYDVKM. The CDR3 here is CASSSDREGGYTIYF. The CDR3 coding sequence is TGTGCCAGCAGTTCGGACAGGGAGGGAGGGTACACCATATATTTT.

CDR3 sequence (DNA): TGTGCCAGCAGCCTGGGGAGTGAGTCCTACAATGAGCAGTTCTTC. It is translated as CASSLGSESYNEQFF. The rearrangement links TRBV11-3 to TRBJ2-1; perhaps TRBD2 as D (5 bases). Germline V CDR1 and CDR2: SGHNT, YENEEA. The V end lost 5 bases, the J end lost 1 base, and 12 bases lay between the germline ends. The CDR3 is 15 residues long.

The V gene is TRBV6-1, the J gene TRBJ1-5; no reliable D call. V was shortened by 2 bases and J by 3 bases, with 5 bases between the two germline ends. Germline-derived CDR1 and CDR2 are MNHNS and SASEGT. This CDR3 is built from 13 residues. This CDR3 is CASSELPNQPQHF. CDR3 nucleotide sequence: TGTGCCAGCAGTGAACTTCCCAATCAGCCCCAGCATTTT.

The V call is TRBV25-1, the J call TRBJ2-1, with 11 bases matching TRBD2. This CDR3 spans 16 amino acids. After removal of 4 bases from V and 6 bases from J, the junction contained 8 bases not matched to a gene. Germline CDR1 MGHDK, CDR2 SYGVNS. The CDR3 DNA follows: TGTGCCAGCAGTGTATATAGCGGGAGGGGTTCCAATGAGCAGTTCTTC. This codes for CASSVYSGRGSNEQFF.

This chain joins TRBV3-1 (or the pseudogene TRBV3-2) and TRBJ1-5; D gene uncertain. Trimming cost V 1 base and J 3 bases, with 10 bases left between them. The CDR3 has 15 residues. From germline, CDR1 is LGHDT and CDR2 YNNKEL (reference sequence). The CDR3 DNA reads TGTGCCAGCAGCCAAGTCGGAGGCCCCAATCAGCCCCAGCATTTT. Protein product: CASSQVGGPNQPQHF.

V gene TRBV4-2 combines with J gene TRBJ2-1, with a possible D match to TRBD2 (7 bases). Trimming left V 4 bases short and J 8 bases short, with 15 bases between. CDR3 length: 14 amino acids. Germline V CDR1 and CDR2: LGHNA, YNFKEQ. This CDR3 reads CASSRGRGSDEQFF. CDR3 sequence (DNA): TGTGCCAGCAGCCGGGGGAGGGGGAGCGATGAGCAGTTCTTC.

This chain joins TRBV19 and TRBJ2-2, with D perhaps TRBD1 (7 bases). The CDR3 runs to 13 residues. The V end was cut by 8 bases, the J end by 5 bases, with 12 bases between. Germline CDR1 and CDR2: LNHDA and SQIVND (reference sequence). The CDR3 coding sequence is TGTGCCAGTTCGGCAGGGGGGACCGGGGAGCTGTTTTTT. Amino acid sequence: CASSAGGTGELFF.

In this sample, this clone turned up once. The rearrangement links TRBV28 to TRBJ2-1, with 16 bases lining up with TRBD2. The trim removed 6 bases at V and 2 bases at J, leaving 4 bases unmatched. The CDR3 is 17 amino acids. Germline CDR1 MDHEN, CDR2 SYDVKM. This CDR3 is CASRPGLAGGPYNEQFF. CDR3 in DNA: TGTGCCAGCAGACCGGGACTAGCGGGAGGGCCCTACAATGAGCAGTTCTTC. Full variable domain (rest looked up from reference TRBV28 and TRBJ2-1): DVKVTQSSRYLVKRTGEKVFLECVQDMDHENMFWYRQDPGLGLRLIYFSYDVKMKEKGDIPEGYSVSREKKERFSLILESASTNQTSMYLCASRPGLAGGPYNEQFFGPGTRLTVL.

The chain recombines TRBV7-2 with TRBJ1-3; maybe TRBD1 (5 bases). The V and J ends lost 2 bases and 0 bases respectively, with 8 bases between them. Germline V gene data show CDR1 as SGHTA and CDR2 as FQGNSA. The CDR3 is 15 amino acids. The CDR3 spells CASSLMGGSGNTIYF. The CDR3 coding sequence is TGTGCCAGCAGCTTAATGGGGGGCTCTGGAAACACCATATATTTT.